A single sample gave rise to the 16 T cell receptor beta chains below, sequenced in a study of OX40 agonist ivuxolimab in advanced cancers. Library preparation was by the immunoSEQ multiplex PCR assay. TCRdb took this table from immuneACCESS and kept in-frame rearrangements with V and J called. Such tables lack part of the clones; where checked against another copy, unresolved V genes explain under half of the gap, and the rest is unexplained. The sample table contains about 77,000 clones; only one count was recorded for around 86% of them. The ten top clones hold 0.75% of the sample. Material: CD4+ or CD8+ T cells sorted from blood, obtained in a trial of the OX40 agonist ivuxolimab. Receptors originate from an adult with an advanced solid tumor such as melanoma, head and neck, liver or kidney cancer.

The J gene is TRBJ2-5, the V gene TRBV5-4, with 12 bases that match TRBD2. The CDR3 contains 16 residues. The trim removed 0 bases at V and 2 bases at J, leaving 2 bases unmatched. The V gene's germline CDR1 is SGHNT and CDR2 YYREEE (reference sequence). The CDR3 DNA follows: TGTGCCAGCAGCTTGGACCTAGCGGGAGGGCAAGAGACCCAGTACTTC. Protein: CASSLDLAGGQETQYF.

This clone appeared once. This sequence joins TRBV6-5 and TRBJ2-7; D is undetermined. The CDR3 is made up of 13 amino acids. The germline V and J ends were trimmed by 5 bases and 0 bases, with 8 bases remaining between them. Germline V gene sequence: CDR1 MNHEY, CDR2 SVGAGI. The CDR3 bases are TGTGCCAGCAGTAGGTCAGGCTCCTACGAGCAGTACTTC. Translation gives CASSRSGSYEQYF.

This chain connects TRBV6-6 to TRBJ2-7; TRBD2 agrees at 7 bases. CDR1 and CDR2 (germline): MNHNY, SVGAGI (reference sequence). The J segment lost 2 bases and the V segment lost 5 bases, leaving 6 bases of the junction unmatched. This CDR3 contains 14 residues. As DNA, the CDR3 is TGTGCCAGCAGTCGACTAGCTGGTACCTACGAGCAGTACTTC. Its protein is CASSRLAGTYEQYF.

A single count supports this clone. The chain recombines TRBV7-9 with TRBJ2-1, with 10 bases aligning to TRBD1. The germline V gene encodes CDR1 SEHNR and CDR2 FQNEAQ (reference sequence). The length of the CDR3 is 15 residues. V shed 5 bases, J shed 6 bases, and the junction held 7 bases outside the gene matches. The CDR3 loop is CASSRGTGAGNEQFF. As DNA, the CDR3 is TGTGCCAGCAGCCGCGGGACAGGGGCAGGCAATGAGCAGTTCTTC.

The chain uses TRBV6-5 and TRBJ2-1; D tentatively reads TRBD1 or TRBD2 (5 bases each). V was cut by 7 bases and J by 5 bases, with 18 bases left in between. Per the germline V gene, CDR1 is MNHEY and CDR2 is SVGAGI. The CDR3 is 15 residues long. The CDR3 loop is CASTPGRGSHNEQFF. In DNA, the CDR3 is TGTGCCAGCACCCCGGGACGGGGTTCCCACAATGAGCAGTTCTTC.

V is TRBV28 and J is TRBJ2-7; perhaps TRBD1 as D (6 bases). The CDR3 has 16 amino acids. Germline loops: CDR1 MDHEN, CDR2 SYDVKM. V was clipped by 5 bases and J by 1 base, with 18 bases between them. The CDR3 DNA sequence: TGTGCCAGCAGTACCCCTACCGGGACACCTTCCTACGAGCAGTACTTC. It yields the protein CASSTPTGTPSYEQYF.

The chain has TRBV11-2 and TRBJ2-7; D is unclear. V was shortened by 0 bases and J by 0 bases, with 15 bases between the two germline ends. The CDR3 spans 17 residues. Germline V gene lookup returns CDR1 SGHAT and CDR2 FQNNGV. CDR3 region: CASSLDLTTSSSYEQYF. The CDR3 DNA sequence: TGTGCCAGCAGCTTAGATTTGACAACAAGCAGCTCCTACGAGCAGTACTTC.

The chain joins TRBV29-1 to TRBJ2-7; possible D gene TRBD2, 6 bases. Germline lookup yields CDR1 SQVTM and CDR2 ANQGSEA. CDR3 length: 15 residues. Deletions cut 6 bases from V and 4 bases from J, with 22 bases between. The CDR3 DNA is TGCAGCGTCTCGGGGCCGGGAGATGATTTGTACGAGCAGTACTTC. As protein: CSVSGPGDDLYEQYF.

The CDR3 coding sequence is TGTGCCTTTTCGGGGAGTACTAATGAAAAACTGTTTTTT. Residues: CAFSGSTNEKLFF. V gene TRBV30 combines with J gene TRBJ1-4; D is undetermined. Trimming removed 7 bases at V and 2 bases at J, with 11 bases between. Germline V gene data show CDR1 as GTSNPN and CDR2 as SVGIG (reference sequence). This CDR3 has 13 residues.

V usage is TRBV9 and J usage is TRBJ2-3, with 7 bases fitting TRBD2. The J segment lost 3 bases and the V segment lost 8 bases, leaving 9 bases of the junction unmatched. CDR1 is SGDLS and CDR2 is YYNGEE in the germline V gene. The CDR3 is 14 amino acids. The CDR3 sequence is CASGLVSQTDTQYF. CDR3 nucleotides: TGTGCCAGTGGACTAGTTTCCCAAACAGATACGCAGTATTTT.

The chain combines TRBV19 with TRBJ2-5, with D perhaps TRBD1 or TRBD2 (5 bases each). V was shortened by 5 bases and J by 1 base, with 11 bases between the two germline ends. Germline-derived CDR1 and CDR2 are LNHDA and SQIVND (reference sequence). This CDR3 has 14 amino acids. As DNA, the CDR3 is TGTGCCAGTAGTGAATGGGGGTCCCAAGAGACCCAGTACTTC. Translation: CASSEWGSQETQYF.

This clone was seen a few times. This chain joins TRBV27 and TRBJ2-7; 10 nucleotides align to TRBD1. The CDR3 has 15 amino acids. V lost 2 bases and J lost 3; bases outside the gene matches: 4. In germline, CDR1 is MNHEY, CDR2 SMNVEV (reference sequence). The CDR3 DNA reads TGTGCCAGCAGTTTAACTTGGACAGGGGGCTACGAGCAGTACTTC. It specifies CASSLTWTGGYEQYF.

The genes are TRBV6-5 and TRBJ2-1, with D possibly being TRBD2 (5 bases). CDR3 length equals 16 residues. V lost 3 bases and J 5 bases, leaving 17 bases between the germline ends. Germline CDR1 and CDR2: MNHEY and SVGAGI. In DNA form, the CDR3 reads TGTGCCAGCAGTTATAAAGGTGCGAGCGGCAACAATGAGCAGTTCTTC. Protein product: CASSYKGASGNNEQFF.

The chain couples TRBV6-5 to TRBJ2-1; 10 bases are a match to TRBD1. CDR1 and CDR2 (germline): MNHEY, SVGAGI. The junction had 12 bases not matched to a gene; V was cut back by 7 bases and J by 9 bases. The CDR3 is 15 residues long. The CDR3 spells CASTRRTGGRGEQFF. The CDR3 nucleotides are TGTGCCAGCACTAGACGGACAGGGGGTCGGGGTGAGCAGTTCTTC.

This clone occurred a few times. CDR3 coding DNA: TGTGCCAGCAGATTTGGGGGGGGCTTTGGAAACACCATATATTTT. This sequence encodes CASRFGGGFGNTIYF. The chain links TRBV6-5 to TRBJ1-3; perhaps TRBD1 as D (6 bases). This CDR3 has 15 amino acids. Germline V gene data show CDR1 as MNHEY and CDR2 as SVGAGI. Trimming removed 6 bases from V and 3 bases from J, with 15 bases in between.

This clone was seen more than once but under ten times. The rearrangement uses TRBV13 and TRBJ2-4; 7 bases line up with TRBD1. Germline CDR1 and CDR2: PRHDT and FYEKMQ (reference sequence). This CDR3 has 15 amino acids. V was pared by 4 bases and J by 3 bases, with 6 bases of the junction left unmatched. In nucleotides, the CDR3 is TGTGCCAGCAGCTCTTGGGGACAGCGCAAAAACATTCAGTACTTC. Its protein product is CASSSWGQRKNIQYF.